The clone carrying this TCR beta chain showed up just a few times. What it binds is not known. This specimen belongs to a study of identical twins. The germline gives CDR1 MNHEY, CDR2 SVGEGT. CDR3 length: 15 amino acids. V gave up 0 bases and J gave up 2 bases, with 11 bases separating them. Findings and limits, study-wide: In cord blood, abundant beta clonotypes had fewer insertions; memory showed no trend. Rather than following the same donors, the conclusions depended on cross-sectional statistical analysis. Alpha sequences that were out-of-frame and twin-shared showed an excess of low generation probability.

Via MiXCR, TCRdb re-called the 5' RACE reads, giving one row per CDR3 protein. The sample contains approximately 500,000 distinct CDR3 sequences, approximately 24% of which appear only once. These same records also appear under a second study, on T cells expressing NK-cell markers.

The genes are TRBV6-2 or TRBV6-3 and TRBJ2-7; D gene ambiguous. Sequencing was done on a sample of CD4+ T cells sorted from blood. The TCR sequence derives from a woman in her late teens or twenties in good health. The CDR3 bases are TGTGCCAGCAGTTACTCTTCAGCTCCCCCCTACGAGCAGTACTTC. It encodes CASSYSSAPPYEQYF.